This T cell receptor beta chain originates from a study of T cell clones after liver transplantation. Study overall: Third-party-reactive TCRbeta sequences from pre-transplant mixed lymphocyte reactions served as antigen-independent comparators. Three of the eight recipients were HCV-positive; the rest had non-autoimmune, non-viral transplant indications. Study-wide points: In 5 of 8 subjects, circulating graft-donor-reactive CD4 TCRbeta sequences fell significantly after transplant. The donor-reactive repertoire was only partly measurable in a couple of subjects, lacking donor cells.

Method: immunoSEQ multiplex PCR; TCRdb's copy keeps in-frame clones and lacks some. The sample carries roughly 100,000 clones, about 86% recorded once. Trimming stripped 8 bases from V and 2 bases from J, with 10 bases between. The CDR3 spans 12 residues. The germline V gene encodes CDR1 MDHEN and CDR2 SYDVKM. To note about this clone: Its antigen remains unknown.

The clonotype originates from a human patient who received a liver transplant. Some T cells may have come from the graft donor. This chain uses TRBV28 with TRBJ2-7; a weak D match, TRBD2 (6 bases). The material sequenced was CD4+ T cells from blood, taken approximately 50 months after liver transplant. Here the CDR3 reads CASGSGAYEQYF. The CDR3 region has the DNA TGTGCCAGCGGTAGCGGAGCCTACGAGCAGTACTTC.